This T cell receptor beta chain was identified during a study of PD-1 blockade in classical Hodgkin lymphoma. Overall study results and limits: Relative to healthy donors, newly diagnosed patients reportedly had lower baseline TCR diversity, which was reported as lower still in relapsed/refractory patients.

CDR3 length: 18 amino acids. V was clipped by 4 bases and J by 3 bases, with 26 bases between them. Germline V gene lookup returns CDR1 SGHRS and CDR2 YFSETQ. In its sample, this clone was seen once. Its antigen is not identified. The patients all showed relapse after autologous stem cell transplantation, while their brentuximab vedotin exposure varied. Clones were sequenced by immunoSEQ multiplex PCR, and TCRdb holds only the in-frame ones, with some missing. The sample lists around 5,000 clones, around 68% seen once, with 50% to 75% in the top ten. Sequenced material: peripheral blood mononuclear cells (PBMCs), taken at baseline. This TCR came from a human donor with classical Hodgkin lymphoma. This chain connects TRBV5-1 to TRBJ2-7; D is perhaps TRBD1 or TRBD2 (5 bases each). CDR3 DNA: TGCGCCAGCAGCCTATTCCTAGAGAAATCCGGGGCCGGCTACGAGCAGTACTTC. This sequence encodes CASSLFLEKSGAGYEQYF. Full variable domain (missing parts from reference TRBV5-1 and TRBJ2-7): KAGVTQTPRYLIKTRGQQVTLSCSPISGHRSVSWYQQTPGQGLQFLFEYFSETQRNKGNFPGRFSGRQFSNSRSEMNVSTLELGDSALYLCASSLFLEKSGAGYEQYFGPGTRLTVT.